This TCR beta chain was obtained from a study of blood T cell repertoires in COVID-19. Across the whole study: Both acute and convalescent COVID-19 samples were obtained from the United States, Italy and Spain. PBMCs, B-cell-depleted T cells, or T cells provided the cDNA or gDNA that made up the material.

Original analysis: Reference gene primer amplification gave nucleated cell count estimates. Using immunoSEQ multiplex PCR, the repertoire was profiled, and TCRdb retains in-frame clones only, with some absent. For V, J and clone size, that table is used; D and trimming come from the DNA. Of under 55,000 clones in the sample, around 79% were seen once. A few counts support this clone. Trimming stripped 2 bases from V and 5 bases from J, with 10 bases between. Germline-derived CDR1 and CDR2 are MNHNS and SASEGT. The CDR3 extends over 14 amino acids. What was sequenced was peripheral blood. V gene TRBV6-1 combines with J gene TRBJ2-1; the D is unclear. The sequence was obtained from a man between 65 and 79 years old with acute or convalescent COVID-19. CDR3 amino acids: CASSEFTENNEQFF. CDR3 in DNA: TGTGCCAGCAGTGAATTCACGGAGAACAATGAGCAGTTCTTC.